This TCR beta chain was retrieved from a study of blood T cell repertoires in COVID-19. Overall study: Donors in the United States, Italy and Spain gave samples during acute or convalescent COVID-19.

Comment on this clone: The junction departs from the called germline gene at one end, perhaps through a read error.

The CDR3 is made up of 14 amino acids. Germline V gives CDR1 LNHNV, CDR2 YYDKDF (reference sequence). Sequenced by immunoSEQ multiplex PCR; TCRdb stores in-frame clones only, minus some. Altogether roughly 340,000 clones are present, approximately 87% being singletons, with the ten largest covering about 6%. Sequencing was performed on peripheral blood. The genes are TRBV15 and TRBJ1-1; 8 nucleotides match TRBD1. The source is a woman between 45 and 65 years old with COVID-19, enrolled during active disease. In DNA form, the CDR3 reads TGTGCCACCAGCGGAGACAGGGGTGGGACTGAAGCTTTCTTT. It encodes CATSGDRGGTEAFF.